The 5 T cell receptor beta chains presented below share a single source sample, sequenced in a study of blood T cell repertoires in COVID-19. Assay used: immunoSEQ multiplex PCR; TCRdb lists only in-frame clones, some missing. This sample has 130,000 to 150,000 clones; around 81% occur once, and the top ten carry over 4%. Sequenced input: peripheral blood. The receptor set was obtained from a woman in her forties or fifties with acute or convalescent COVID-19.

This clone was seen once. The chain carries TRBV7-2 and TRBJ2-2; no reliable D call. The CDR3 runs 13 residues. Germline V gene sequence: CDR1 SGHTA, CDR2 FQGNSA. V was pared by 2 bases and J by 4 bases, with 5 bases between. CDR3 DNA sequence: TGTGCCAGCAGCTTAACAGTCACCGGGGAGCTGTTTTTT. Amino acid sequence: CASSLTVTGELFF.

The chain joins TRBV5-1 to TRBJ2-7, with 11 nucleotides matching TRBD2. Germline V gives CDR1 SGHRS, CDR2 YFSETQ. The CDR3 extends over 15 amino acids. Trimming removed 0 bases from V and 4 bases from J; junction bases left unmatched: 3. The CDR3 spells CASSLEPSGGYEQYF. The CDR3 DNA sequence: TGCGCCAGCAGCTTGGAGCCTAGCGGGGGGTACGAGCAGTACTTC.

The V and J genes are TRBV6-5 and TRBJ1-5; D is undetermined. With 0 bases removed from V and 2 bases from J, the gap between germline ends came to 8 bases. Germline V gene data show CDR1 as MNHEY and CDR2 as SVGAGI. CDR3 length: 15 amino acids. CDR3 bases: TGTGCCAGCAGTTACTCGAGTATCCGCAATCAGCCCCAGCATTTT. Translation: CASSYSSIRNQPQHF.

V gene TRBV29-1 combines with J gene TRBJ1-1, with 9 bases fitting TRBD1. CDR1 is SQVTM, CDR2 ANQGSEA, per germline. The CDR3 loop spans 13 amino acids. Trimming at V came to 2 bases and at J to 5 bases, leaving 3 bases not matched to a gene. For the CDR3, the DNA is TGCAGCGTTGAACTAGGGACAGGGACTGAAGCTTTCTTT. Translating it yields CSVELGTGTEAFF.

For the CDR3, the DNA is TGCGCCAGCAGCTTGGCCAAGGGGCCGGGCACCGGGGAGCTGTTTTTT. Amino acid sequence: CASSLAKGPGTGELFF. This chain connects TRBV5-1 to TRBJ2-2, with a possible D match to TRBD1 (5 bases). The V gene's germline CDR1 is SGHRS and CDR2 YFSETQ. The V gene lost 0 bases and the J gene lost 4 bases, with 13 bases spanning the gap. The CDR3 totals 16 residues.